Here is one TCR beta chain with its context. Its target is not known. The data were obtained in a study of long-term antiretroviral therapy in people with HIV. Survey level was the resolution at which the v3.0 immunoSEQ assay ran. Produced via immunoSEQ multiplex PCR; TCRdb's table is partial and in-frame only. The sample has 27,000 or so clones; 70% to 90% are singletons. Study-wide findings and caveats: Patients on ART gained diversity, which nonetheless stayed below transplant donor controls.

The receptor was isolated from a man aged 45-65 years with HIV. The source was unsorted PBMCs, collected 1.2 years after starting antiretroviral therapy.

The CDR3 nucleotides read TGTGCCAGCAGTTTAAAGGGACTAGCGGGGGGCGAGAGGAGTCAGTACTTC. It translates to CASSLKGLAGGERSQYF. V is TRBV28 and J is TRBJ2-4; 15 nucleotides agree with TRBD2. Germline assignment: CDR1 MDHEN and CDR2 SYDVKM. This CDR3 has 17 residues. The junction had 11 bases not matched to a gene; V was cut back by 2 bases and J by 12 bases.